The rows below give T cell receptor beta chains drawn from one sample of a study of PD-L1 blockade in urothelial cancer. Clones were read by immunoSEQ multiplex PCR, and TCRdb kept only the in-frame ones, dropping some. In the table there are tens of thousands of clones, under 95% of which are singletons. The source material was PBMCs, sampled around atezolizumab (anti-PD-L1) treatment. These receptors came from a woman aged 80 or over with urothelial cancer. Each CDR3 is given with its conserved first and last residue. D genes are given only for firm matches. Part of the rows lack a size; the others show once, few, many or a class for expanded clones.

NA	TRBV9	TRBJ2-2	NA	CASSVAVGVAGELFF	TGTGCCAGCAGCGTAGCGGTGGGAGTTGCCGGGGAGCTGTTTTTT
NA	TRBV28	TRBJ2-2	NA	CASSSYRVLGELFF	TGTGCCAGCAGTTCCTACCGGGTCCTGGGGGAGCTGTTTTTT
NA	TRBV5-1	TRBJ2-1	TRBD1	CASGSGTVNEQFF	TGCGCCAGCGGGTCCGGGACAGTAAATGAGCAGTTCTTC
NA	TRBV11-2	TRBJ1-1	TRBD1	CASSPGDRSNTEAFF	TGTGCCAGCAGCCCCGGGGACAGATCAAACACTGAAGCTTTCTTT
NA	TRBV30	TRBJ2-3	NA	CAWSPSDTQYF	TGTGCCTGGAGTCCATCAGATACGCAGTATTTT
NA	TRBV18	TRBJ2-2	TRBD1	CASSPGQGVYGELFF	TGTGCCAGCTCACCGGGACAGGGAGTGTACGGGGAGCTGTTTTTT
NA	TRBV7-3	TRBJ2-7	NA	CASSLRAGLSYEQYF	TGTGCCAGCAGCTTAAGGGCAGGGCTCTCCTACGAGCAGTACTTC
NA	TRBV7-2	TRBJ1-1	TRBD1	CASSRGARDRAFF	TGTGCCAGCAGCCGGGGGGCCCGGGACAGGGCTTTCTTT
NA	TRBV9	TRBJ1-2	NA	CASSVGQYISGYTF	TGTGCCAGCAGCGTAGGGCAGTATATCTCCGGCTACACCTTC
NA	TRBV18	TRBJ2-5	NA	CASSPRAGETQYF	TGTGCCAGCTCACCACGAGCCGGAGAGACCCAGTACTTC
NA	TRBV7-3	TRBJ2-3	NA	CASSTSGPQYF	TGTGCCAGCAGCACTAGTGGACCGCAGTATTTT
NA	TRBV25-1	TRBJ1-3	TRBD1	CASTGRGRIYGNTIYF	TGTGCCAGCACCGGCAGGGGGCGTATTTATGGAAACACCATATATTTT
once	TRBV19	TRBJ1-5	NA	CASSVDPGGNQPQHF	TGTGCCAGTAGTGTTGATCCGGGGGGCAATCAGCCCCAGCATTTT
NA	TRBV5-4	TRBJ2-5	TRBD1	CASSFGQGAPETQYF	TGTGCCAGCAGCTTCGGACAGGGGGCTCCGGAGACCCAGTACTTC
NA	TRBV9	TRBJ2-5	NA	CASSSRQLELETQYF	TGTGCCAGCAGCTCTCGACAGTTAGAACTGGAGACCCAGTACTTC
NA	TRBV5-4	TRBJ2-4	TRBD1	CASSSSTGVQNIQYF	TGTGCCAGCAGCTCCTCGACAGGGGTCCAAAACATTCAGTACTTC
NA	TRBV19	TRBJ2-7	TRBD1	CASTAGQGPYEQYF	TGTGCCAGTACAGCGGGACAGGGCCCCTACGAGCAGTACTTC
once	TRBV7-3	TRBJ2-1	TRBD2	CASRLAGVGNEQFF	TGTGCCAGCAGGTTAGCGGGAGTCGGCAATGAGCAGTTCTTC
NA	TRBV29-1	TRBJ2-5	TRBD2	CSVAGLAGGLRETQYF	TGCAGCGTTGCGGGTCTAGCGGGAGGCTTGAGGGAGACCCAGTACTTC
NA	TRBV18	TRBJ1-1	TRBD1	CASKAGGLLNTEAFF	TGTGCCAGCAAAGCAGGGGGTTTGTTGAACACTGAAGCTTTCTTT
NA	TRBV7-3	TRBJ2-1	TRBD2	CASSSLGVVAGHEQFF	TGTGCCAGCAGCTCCCTCGGGGTGGTAGCGGGACATGAGCAGTTCTTC
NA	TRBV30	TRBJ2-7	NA	CAWSALTFQYEQYF	TGTGCCTGGAGCGCTCTAACTTTCCAATACGAGCAGTACTTC
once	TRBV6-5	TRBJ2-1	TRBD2	CASRASGRPNEQFF	TGTGCCAGCAGGGCTAGCGGGAGGCCCAATGAGCAGTTCTTC
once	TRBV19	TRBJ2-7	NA	CASSIEVGYEQYF	TGTGCCAGTAGTATAGAGGTCGGTTACGAGCAGTACTTC
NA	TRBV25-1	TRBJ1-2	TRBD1	CASSEAGGGDGYTF	TGTGCCAGCAGTGAGGCAGGGGGCGGGGATGGCTACACCTTC
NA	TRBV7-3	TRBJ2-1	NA	CASSLNGEWYNEQFF	TGTGCCAGCAGCTTAAACGGAGAGTGGTACAATGAGCAGTTCTTC
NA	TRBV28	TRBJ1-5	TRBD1	CASRTGGEGQPQHF	TGTGCCAGCAGGACAGGGGGCGAAGGACAGCCCCAGCATTTT
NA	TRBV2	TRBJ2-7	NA	CASSDLLSYEQYF	TGTGCCAGCAGTGACCTACTCTCCTACGAGCAGTACTTC
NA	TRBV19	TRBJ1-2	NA	CASSLSLRNGYTF	TGTGCCAGTAGTCTCTCTCTACGTAATGGCTACACCTTC
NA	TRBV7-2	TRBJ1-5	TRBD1	CASSLAGTGNQPQHF	TGTGCCAGCAGCTTAGCCGGGACAGGGAATCAGCCCCAGCATTTT
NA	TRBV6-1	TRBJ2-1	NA	CASTYPDNEQFF	TGTGCCAGCACGTATCCGGACAATGAGCAGTTCTTC
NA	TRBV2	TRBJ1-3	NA	CASSEGSSGNTIYF	TGTGCCAGCAGTGAGGGCAGCTCTGGAAACACCATATATTTT
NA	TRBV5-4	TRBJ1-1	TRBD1	CASSRGTGNTEAFF	TGTGCCAGCAGCAGAGGGACAGGGAACACTGAAGCTTTCTTT
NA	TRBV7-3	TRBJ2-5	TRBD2	CASSQLGLAGETQYF	TGTGCCAGCAGCCAACTGGGACTAGCGGGAGAGACCCAGTACTTC
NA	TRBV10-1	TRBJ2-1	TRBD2	CASSPLAGGRIGYNEQFF	TGCGCCAGCAGTCCTCTAGCGGGAGGGCGGATTGGATACAATGAGCAGTTCTTC
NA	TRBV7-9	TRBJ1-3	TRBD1	CASSLKGTGGFSGNTIYF	TGTGCCAGCAGCTTGAAGGGAACAGGGGGGTTTTCGGGAAACACCATATATTTT
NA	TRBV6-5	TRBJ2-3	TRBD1	CASSSTQDRVNTQYF	TGTGCCAGCAGTTCCACCCAGGACAGGGTCAATACGCAGTATTTT
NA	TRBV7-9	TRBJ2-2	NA	CASSPGGITGELFF	TGTGCCAGCAGCCCAGGCGGGATCACCGGGGAGCTGTTTTTT
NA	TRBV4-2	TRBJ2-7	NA	CASSQDRFRGSVLYEQYF	TGTGCCAGCAGCCAAGATAGGTTTCGGGGATCTGTCCTCTACGAGCAGTACTTC
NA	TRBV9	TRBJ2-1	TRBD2	CASSVGSGSLNEQFF	TGTGCCAGCAGCGTAGGTAGCGGGAGCCTCAATGAGCAGTTCTTC
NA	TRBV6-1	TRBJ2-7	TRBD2	CASSGREGHRLNYEQYF	TGTGCCAGCAGTGGACGGGAGGGTCATAGATTAAACTACGAGCAGTACTTC
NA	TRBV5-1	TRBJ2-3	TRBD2	CASNLAGGADTQYF	TGCGCCAGCAACTTAGCGGGAGGAGCAGATACGCAGTATTTT
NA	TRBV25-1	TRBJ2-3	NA	CASISFRDTQYF	TGTGCCAGCATTTCGTTTAGAGATACGCAGTATTTT
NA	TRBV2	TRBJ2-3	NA	CARWRAPSEDTQYF	TGTGCCAGGTGGAGGGCCCCTTCGGAAGATACGCAGTATTTT
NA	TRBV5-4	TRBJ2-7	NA	CASSSRGIVGEQYF	TGTGCCAGCAGCTCCCGGGGGATAGTGGGCGAGCAGTACTTC
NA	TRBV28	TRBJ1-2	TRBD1	CASSLVGQPQPLRYTF	TGTGCCAGCAGTTTAGTGGGACAGCCGCAACCCCTTCGCTACACCTTC
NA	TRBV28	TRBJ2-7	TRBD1	CASILTGTGSSEQYF	TGTGCCAGCATCCTGACCGGGACAGGGAGCTCCGAGCAGTACTTC
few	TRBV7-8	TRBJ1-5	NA	CASSLGRQPNQPQHF	TGTGCCAGCAGCTTAGGTCGACAGCCGAATCAGCCCCAGCATTTT
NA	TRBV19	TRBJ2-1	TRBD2	CASSIRLAYNEQFF	TGTGCCAGTAGTATTCGACTAGCGTACAATGAGCAGTTCTTC
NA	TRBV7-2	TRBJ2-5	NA	CASSSLETQYF	TGTGCCAGCAGCTCATTAGAGACCCAGTACTTC
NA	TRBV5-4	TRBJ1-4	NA	CASSSTANNEKLFF	TGTGCCAGCAGCTCGACAGCAAATAATGAAAAACTGTTTTTT
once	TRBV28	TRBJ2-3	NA	CASNPHGGGRTDTQYF	TGTGCCAGCAACCCCCACGGTGGGGGGAGGACAGATACGCAGTATTTT
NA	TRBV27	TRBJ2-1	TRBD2	CASSFGLAGSLSSYNEQFF	TGTGCCAGCAGTTTCGGGCTAGCGGGTTCCCTCAGCTCCTACAATGAGCAGTTCTTC
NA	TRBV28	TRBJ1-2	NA	CASSSLTGRGGGYTF	TGTGCCAGCAGTTCCCTCACAGGGCGCGGGGGTGGCTACACCTTC
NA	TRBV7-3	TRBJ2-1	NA	CASSTGGNNEQFF	TGTGCCAGCAGCACTGGGGGGAACAATGAGCAGTTCTTC
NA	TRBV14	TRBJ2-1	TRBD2	CASSRRTSGSEQFF	TGTGCCAGCAGCCGTCGGACTAGCGGGAGTGAGCAGTTCTTC
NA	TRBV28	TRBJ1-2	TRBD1	CASSLSDRDYGYTF	TGTGCCAGCAGTTTATCGGACAGGGACTATGGCTACACCTTC
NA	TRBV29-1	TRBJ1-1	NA	CSVRVSEGTEAFF	TGCAGCGTCAGGGTTTCGGAGGGTACTGAAGCTTTCTTT
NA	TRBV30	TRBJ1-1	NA	CAWSVPWAAGPEAFF	TGTGCCTGGAGTGTCCCCTGGGCCGCTGGCCCTGAAGCTTTCTTT
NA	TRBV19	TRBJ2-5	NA	CASSDRKERPSAQETQYF	TGTGCCAGTAGTGACCGAAAGGAGCGTCCAAGCGCCCAAGAGACCCAGTACTTC